This paragraph covers one T cell receptor beta chain sequence. The antigen is undetermined. TCRdb reanalysed the 5' RACE reads using MiXCR and keeps one entry per CDR3 protein. The data contain about 6,200 distinct CDR3 sequences, around 56% of them singletons. The CDR3 runs to 14 residues. Deletions cut 2 bases from V and 1 base from J, with 8 bases between. Germline values: CDR1 KGHSH, CDR2 LQKENI. Study-level results: Greatest tumor Treg TCR overlap was with tumor naive CD4+ cells.

V usage is TRBV18 and J usage is TRBJ2-5, with D unclear. The sequenced sample consisted of naive CD4+ T cells sorted from blood. Subset reported: naive CD4+ T cells, CD4+CD45RA+CD25-. The origin of this receptor is a female donor with breast cancer. The chain's CDR3 is CASSPRLSQETQYF. CDR3 nucleotides: TGTGCCAGCTCACCAAGGTTATCCCAAGAGACCCAGTACTTC.